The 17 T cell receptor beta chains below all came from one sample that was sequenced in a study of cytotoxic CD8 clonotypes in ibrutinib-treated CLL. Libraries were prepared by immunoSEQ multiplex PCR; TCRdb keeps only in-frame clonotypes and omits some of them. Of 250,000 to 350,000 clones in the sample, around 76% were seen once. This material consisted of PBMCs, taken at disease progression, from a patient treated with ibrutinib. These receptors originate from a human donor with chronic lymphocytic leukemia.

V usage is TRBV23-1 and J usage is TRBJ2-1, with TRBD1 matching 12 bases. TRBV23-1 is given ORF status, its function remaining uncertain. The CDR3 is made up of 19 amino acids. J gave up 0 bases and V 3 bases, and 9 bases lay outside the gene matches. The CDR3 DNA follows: TGCGCCAGCAGTCAGGCCGGGACAGGGGGCGGCGGCTCCTACAATGAGCAGTTCTTC. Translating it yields CASSQAGTGGGGSYNEQFF.

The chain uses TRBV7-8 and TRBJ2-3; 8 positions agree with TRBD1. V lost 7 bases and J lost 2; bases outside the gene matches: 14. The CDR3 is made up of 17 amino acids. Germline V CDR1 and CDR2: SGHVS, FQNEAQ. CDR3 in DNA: TGTGCCAGCAATAAATTGGCGGGGACAGGCTACACAGATACGCAGTATTTT. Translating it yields CASNKLAGTGYTDTQYF.

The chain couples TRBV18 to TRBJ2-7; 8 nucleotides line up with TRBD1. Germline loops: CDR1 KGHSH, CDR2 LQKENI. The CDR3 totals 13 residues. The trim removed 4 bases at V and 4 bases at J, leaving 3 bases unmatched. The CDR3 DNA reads TGTGCCAGCTCACGGACAGGGTTTTACGAGCAGTACTTC. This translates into CASSRTGFYEQYF.

CDR3 nucleotides: TGCGCCAGCAGCATCCGGGGGGCGCCATTCGAGCAGTACTTC. Amino acids: CASSIRGAPFEQYF. The J gene is TRBJ2-7, the V gene TRBV5-1; D is perhaps TRBD2 (7 bases). The CDR3 contains 14 residues. The germline V and J ends were trimmed by 4 bases and 6 bases, with 17 bases remaining between them. CDR1 is SGHRS, CDR2 YFSETQ, per germline.

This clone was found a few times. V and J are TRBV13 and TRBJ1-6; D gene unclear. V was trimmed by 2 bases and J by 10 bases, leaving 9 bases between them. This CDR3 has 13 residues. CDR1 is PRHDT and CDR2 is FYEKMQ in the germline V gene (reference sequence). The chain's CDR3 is CASSLRPRSPLHF. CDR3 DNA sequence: TGTGCCAGCAGCTTACGACCGAGATCACCCCTCCACTTT.

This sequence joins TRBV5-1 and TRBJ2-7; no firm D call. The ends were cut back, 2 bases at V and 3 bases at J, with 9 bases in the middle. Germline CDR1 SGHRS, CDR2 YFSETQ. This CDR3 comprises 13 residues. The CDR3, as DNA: TGCGCCAGCAGCTTAGGCCAGAACTACGAGCAGTACTTC. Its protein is CASSLGQNYEQYF.

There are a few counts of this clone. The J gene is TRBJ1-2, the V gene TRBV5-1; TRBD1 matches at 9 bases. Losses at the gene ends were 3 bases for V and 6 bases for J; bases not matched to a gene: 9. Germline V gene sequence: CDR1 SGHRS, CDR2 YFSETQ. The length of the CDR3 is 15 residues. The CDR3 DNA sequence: TGCGCCAGCAGCTGGGACAGGGATTATCCCAATGGCTACACCTTC. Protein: CASSWDRDYPNGYTF.

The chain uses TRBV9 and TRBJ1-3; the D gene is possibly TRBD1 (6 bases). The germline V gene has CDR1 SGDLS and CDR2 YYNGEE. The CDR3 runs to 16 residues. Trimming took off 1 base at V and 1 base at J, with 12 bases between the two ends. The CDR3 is CASSVNAGDSGNTIYF. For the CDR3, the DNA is TGTGCCAGCAGCGTAAACGCAGGGGATTCTGGAAACACCATATATTTT.

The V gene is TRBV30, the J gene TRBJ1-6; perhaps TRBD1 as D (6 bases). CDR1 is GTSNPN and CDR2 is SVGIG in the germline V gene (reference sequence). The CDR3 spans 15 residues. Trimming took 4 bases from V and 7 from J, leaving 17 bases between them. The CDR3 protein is CAWNLRVGANSPLHF. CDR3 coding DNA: TGTGCCTGGAACCTCAGGGTGGGGGCGAATTCACCCCTCCACTTT. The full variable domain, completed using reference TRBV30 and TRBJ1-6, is SQTIHQWPATLVQPVGSPLSLECTVEGTSNPNLYWYRQAAGRGLQLLFYSVGIGQISSEVPQNLSASRPQDRQFILSSKKLLLSDSGFYLCAWNLRVGANSPLHFGNGTRLTVT.

CDR3: CASSLPDSYTEAFF. The CDR3 coding sequence is TGTGCCAGCAGCTTGCCTGACAGTTACACTGAAGCTTTCTTT. This chain connects TRBV7-8 to TRBJ1-1; D is perhaps TRBD1 (5 bases). The CDR3 consists of 14 residues. V was clipped by 3 bases and J by 3 bases, with 11 bases between them. Germline loops: CDR1 SGHVS, CDR2 FQNEAQ.

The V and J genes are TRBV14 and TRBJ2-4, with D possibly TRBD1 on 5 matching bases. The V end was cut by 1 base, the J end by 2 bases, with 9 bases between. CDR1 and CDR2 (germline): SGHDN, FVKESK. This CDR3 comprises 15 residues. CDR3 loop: CASSQVRGSKNIQYF. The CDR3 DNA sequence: TGTGCCAGCAGCCAAGTAAGGGGTTCCAAAAACATTCAGTACTTC.

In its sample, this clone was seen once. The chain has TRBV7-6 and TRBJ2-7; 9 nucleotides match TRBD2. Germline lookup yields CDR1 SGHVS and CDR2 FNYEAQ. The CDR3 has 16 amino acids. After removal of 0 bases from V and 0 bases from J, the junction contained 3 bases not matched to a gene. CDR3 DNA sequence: TGTGCCAGCAGCTTAGCCAGCGGGAGGCCCTCCTACGAGCAGTACTTC. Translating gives CASSLASGRPSYEQYF.

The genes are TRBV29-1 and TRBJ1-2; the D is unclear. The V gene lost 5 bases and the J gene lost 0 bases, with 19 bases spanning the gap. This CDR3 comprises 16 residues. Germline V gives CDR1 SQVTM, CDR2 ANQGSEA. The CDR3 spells CSVPAAVGTSNYGYTF. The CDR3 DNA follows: TGCAGCGTTCCAGCAGCCGTCGGAACCTCTAACTATGGCTACACCTTC.

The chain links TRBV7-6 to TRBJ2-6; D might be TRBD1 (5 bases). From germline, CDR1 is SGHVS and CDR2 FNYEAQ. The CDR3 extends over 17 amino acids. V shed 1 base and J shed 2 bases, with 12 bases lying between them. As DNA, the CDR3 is TGTGCCAGCAGCTTAGGGACAAAGTTAGCTGGGGCCAACGTCCTGACTTTC. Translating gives CASSLGTKLAGANVLTF. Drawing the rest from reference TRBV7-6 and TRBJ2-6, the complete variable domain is GAGVSQSPRYKVTKRGQDVALRCDPISGHVSLYWYRQALGQGPEFLTYFNYEAQQDKSGLPNDRFSAERPEGSISTLTIQRTEQRDSAMYRCASSLGTKLAGANVLTFGAGSRLTVL.

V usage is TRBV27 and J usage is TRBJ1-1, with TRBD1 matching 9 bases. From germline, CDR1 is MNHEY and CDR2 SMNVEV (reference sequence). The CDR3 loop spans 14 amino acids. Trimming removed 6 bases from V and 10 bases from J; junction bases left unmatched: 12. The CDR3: CASRRDRAQGGAFF. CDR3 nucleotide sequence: TGTGCCAGCAGGCGGGACAGGGCACAGGGGGGAGCTTTCTTT.

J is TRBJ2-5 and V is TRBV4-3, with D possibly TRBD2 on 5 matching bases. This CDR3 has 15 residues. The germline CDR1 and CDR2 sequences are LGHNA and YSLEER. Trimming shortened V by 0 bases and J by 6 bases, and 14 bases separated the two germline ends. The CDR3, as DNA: TGCGCCAGCAGCCAAGATCACGGGATAGGGAAGACCCAGTACTTC. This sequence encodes CASSQDHGIGKTQYF.

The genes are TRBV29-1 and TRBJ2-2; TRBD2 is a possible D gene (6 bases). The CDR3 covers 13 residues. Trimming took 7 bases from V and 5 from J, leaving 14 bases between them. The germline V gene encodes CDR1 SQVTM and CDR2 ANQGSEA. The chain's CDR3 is CSAGGRGTGELFF. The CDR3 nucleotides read TGCAGCGCCGGGGGTAGAGGGACCGGGGAGCTGTTTTTT.